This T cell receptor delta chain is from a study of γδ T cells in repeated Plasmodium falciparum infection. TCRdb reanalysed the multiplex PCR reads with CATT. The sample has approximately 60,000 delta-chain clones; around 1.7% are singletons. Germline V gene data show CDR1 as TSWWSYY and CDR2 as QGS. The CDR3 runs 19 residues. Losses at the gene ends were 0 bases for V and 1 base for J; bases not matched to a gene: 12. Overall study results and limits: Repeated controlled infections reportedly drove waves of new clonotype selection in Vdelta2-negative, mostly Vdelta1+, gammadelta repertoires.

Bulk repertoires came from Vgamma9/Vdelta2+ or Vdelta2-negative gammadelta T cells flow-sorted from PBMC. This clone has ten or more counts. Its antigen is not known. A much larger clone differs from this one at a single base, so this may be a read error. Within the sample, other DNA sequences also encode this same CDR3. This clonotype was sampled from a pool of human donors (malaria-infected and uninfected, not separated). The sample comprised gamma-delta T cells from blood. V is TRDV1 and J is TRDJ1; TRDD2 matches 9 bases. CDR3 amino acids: CALGELAFLPRPRTDKLIF. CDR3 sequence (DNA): TGTGCTCTTGGGGAACTCGCCTTCCTACCGCGGCCCCGCACCGATAAACTCATCTTT.